The rows below give T cell receptor beta chains drawn from one sample of a study of CD8+ T cells in alopecia areata. Sequencing used immunoSEQ multiplex PCR; TCRdb keeps in-frame clones, though not all of them. The table has roughly 150,000 clones, around half seen once. The input for sequencing was CD8+ T cells sorted from blood, taken at week 0. These receptors were obtained from a human donor with alopecia areata. Both conserved end residues are part of each CDR3. D genes are given only for firm matches. The size entry is marked missing in some rows and otherwise reads once, few, many or a size class.

d_call j_call clone_size v_call cdr3_nt cdr3_aa
NA TRBJ1-4 NA TRBV6-5 TGTGCCAGCAGTTCCCCCCGTTCTAATGAAAAACTGTTTTTT CASSSPRSNEKLFF
NA TRBJ1-5 NA TRBV2 TGTGCCAGCAGAGAGGGCCCAACAAGCAATCAGCCCCAGCATTTT CASREGPTSNQPQHF
NA TRBJ2-3 NA TRBV6-4 TGTGCCAGCAGTGACACCCTGGGCACAGATACGCAGTATTTT CASSDTLGTDTQYF
NA TRBJ2-1 medium-sized TRBV14 TGTGCCAGCAGCCAATATGGGACGGGAAATGAGCAGTTCTTC CASSQYGTGNEQFF
NA TRBJ1-4 few TRBV27 TGTGCCAGCAGCCCGGGACCAGGTGAAAAACTGTTTTTT CASSPGPGEKLFF
TRBD2 TRBJ2-1 NA TRBV4-1 TGCGCCAGCAGCCACCTTGCGGGGGTCAATGAGCAGTTCTTC CASSHLAGVNEQFF
NA TRBJ2-7 NA TRBV25-1 TGTGCCAGCAGTGAACGGGTCGAGCAGTACTTC CASSERVEQYF
NA TRBJ2-5 NA TRBV13 TGTGCCAGCAGCTTAGGGCAGCAGGAGACCCAGTACTTC CASSLGQQETQYF
NA TRBJ2-7 NA TRBV19 TGTGCCAGTAGTATCCTAGACGGCTACGAGCAGTACTTC CASSILDGYEQYF
TRBD1 TRBJ2-3 few TRBV25-1 TGTGCCAGCAGTGGACAGGGGGCGGATACGCAGTATTTT CASSGQGADTQYF
NA TRBJ1-5 NA TRBV4-1 TGCGCCAGCAGCCAAGAACGCGAGAGGGGGGGCTCGGGCAATCAGCCCCAGCATTTT CASSQERERGGSGNQPQHF
TRBD2 TRBJ2-1 NA TRBV4-2 TGTGCCAGCAGCTCGACTAGCGGGGGGGACAATGAGCAGTTCTTC CASSSTSGGDNEQFF